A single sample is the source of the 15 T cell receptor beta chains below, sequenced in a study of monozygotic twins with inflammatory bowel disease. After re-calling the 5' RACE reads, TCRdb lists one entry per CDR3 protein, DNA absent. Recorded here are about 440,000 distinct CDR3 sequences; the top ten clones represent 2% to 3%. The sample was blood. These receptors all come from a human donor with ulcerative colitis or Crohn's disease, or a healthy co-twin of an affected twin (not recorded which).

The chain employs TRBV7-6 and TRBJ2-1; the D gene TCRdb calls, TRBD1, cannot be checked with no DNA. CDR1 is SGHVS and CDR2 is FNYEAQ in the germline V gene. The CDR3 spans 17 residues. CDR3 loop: CASSFGGGAGSYNEQFF.

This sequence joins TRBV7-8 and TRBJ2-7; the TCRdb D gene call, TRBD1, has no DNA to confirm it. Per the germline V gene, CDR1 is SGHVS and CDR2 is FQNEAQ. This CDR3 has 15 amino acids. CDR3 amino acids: CASSLGQGFFYEQYF.

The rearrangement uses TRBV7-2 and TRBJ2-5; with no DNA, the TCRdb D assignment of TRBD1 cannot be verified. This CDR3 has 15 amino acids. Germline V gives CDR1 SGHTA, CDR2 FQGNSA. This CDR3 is CASSLAGGIQETQYF.

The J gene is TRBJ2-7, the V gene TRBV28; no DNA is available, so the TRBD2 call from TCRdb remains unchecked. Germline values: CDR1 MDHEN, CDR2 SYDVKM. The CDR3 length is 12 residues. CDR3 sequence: CASTGSGRAQYF.

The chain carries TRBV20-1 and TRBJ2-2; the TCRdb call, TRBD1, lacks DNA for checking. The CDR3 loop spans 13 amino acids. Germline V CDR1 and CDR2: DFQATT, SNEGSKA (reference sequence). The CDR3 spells CSATDGGAGELFF.

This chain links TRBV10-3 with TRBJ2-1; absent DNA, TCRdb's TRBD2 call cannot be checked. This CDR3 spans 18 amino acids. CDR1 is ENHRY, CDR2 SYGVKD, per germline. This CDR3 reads CAISESLTSGPPGNEQFF.

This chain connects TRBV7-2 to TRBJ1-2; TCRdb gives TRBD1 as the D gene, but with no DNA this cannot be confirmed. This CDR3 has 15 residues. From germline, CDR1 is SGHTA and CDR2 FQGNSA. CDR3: CASSLGGTGPYGYTF.

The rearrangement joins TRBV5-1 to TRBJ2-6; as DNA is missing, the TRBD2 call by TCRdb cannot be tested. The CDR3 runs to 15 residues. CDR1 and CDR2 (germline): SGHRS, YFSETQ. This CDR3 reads CASSLELAGANVLTF.

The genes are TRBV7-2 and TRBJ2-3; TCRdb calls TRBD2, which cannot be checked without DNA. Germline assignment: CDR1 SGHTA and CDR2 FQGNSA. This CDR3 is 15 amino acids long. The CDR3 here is CASSQISGGTDTQYF.

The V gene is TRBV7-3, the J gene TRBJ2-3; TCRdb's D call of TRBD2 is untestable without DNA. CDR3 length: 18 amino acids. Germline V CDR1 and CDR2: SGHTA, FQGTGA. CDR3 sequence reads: CASSLTSGSGSSTDTQYF.

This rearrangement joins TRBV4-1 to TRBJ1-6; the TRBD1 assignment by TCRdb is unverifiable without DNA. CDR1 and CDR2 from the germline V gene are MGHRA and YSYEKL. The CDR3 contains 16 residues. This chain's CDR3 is CASSQDSTGGESPLHF.

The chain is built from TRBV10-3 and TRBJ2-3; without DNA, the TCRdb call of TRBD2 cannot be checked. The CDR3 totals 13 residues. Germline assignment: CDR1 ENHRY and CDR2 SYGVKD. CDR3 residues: CTITGGRVDTQYF.

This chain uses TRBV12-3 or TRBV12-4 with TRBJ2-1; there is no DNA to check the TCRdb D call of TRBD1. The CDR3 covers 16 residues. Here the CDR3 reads CASSPPGQGAINEQFF.

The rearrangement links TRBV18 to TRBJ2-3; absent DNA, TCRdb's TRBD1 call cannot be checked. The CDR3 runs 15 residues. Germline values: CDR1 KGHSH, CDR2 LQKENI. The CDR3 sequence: CASSPEAGRADTQYF.

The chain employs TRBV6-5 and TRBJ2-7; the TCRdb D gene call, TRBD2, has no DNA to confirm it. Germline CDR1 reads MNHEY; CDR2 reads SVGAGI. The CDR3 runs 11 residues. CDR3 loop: CASSREREQYF.